These T cell receptor beta chains were read from a single sample in a study of T cells in Graves' hyperthyroidism and ophthalmopathy. TCRdb re-derived calls from the multiplex PCR reads in MiXCR, one entry per CDR3 protein. The sample has about 640,000 distinct CDR3 sequences; over 40% are singletons. Source material: peripheral blood or thyroid tissue (not recorded which). The receptors stem from an adult man with Graves' disease, either hyperthyroidism or ophthalmopathy (not recorded which). Both conserved end residues are part of each CDR3. D genes are given only for firm matches. The size field is filled for only some rows; it gives once, few, many or a size class.

D gene,J gene,V gene,clone size,CDR3 DNA,CDR3 protein
NA,TRBJ1-2,TRBV2,many,TGTGCCAGCACCGAAGAGGGGTATGGCTACACCTTC,CASTEEGYGYTF
NA,TRBJ1-2,TRBV10-1,many,TGCGCCAGCAGTGAAGCCGCTTCCTATGGCTACACCTTC,CASSEAASYGYTF
NA,TRBJ1-2,TRBV15,few,TGTGCCACCAGCAGAGATCGAGGACAGAGTTATGGCTACACCTTC,CATSRDRGQSYGYTF
NA,TRBJ1-5,TRBV19,NA,TGTGCCAGTAGTCCCCCGTGGGAAGGGGCTCCTAGCAATCAGCCCCAGCATTTT,CASSPPWEGAPSNQPQHF
NA,TRBJ1-1,TRBV11-2,few,TGTGCCAGCACCAAACTTGAGAACACTGAAGCTTTCTTT,CASTKLENTEAFF
NA,TRBJ1-1,TRBV25-1,once,TGTGCCAGCAGTGAATGGGGACGGAACACTGAAGCTTTCTTT,CASSEWGRNTEAFF
TRBD1,TRBJ1-6,TRBV7-9,NA,TGTGCCAGCAGCTTAGGAGACAGGGGGGATCAGCCGAATTCACCCCTCCACTTT,CASSLGDRGDQPNSPLHF
TRBD2,TRBJ2-5,TRBV5-1,few,TGCGCCAGCAGCTCAGGGCTAGCGGGGACACAAGAGACCCAGTACTTC,CASSSGLAGTQETQYF
TRBD2,TRBJ2-2,TRBV7-3,NA,TGTGCCAGCAGCTTAGGCGGGAGAAACACCGGGGAGCTGTTTTTT,CASSLGGRNTGELFF
NA,TRBJ1-1,TRBV9,many,TGTGCCAGCAGCGTATACGACAGCGGGGCGAACACTGAAGCTTTCTTT,CASSVYDSGANTEAFF
NA,TRBJ1-5,TRBV7-9,many,TGTGCCAGCAGCTTACCGGGGCGCAATCAGCCCCAGCATTTT,CASSLPGRNQPQHF
TRBD2,TRBJ2-7,TRBV7-9,many,TGTGCCAGCAGCTCCACGACTAGCGGGACCTCCTACGAGCAGTACTTC,CASSSTTSGTSYEQYF
TRBD1,TRBJ1-5,TRBV12-5,NA,TGTGCTAGTGGTCAGGGGGTTGTCAATCAGCCCCAGCATTTT,CASGQGVVNQPQHF
TRBD1,TRBJ1-4,TRBV5-1,few,TGCGCCAGCAGCAGGACGACAGGGGGACACACAACTAATGAAAAACTGTTTTTT,CASSRTTGGHTTNEKLFF
NA,TRBJ2-5,TRBV24-1,NA,TGTGCCAGCATCGGCGGGGATCAAGAGGCCCAGTACTTC,CASIGGDQEAQYF
NA,TRBJ1-1,TRBV27,NA,TGTGCCAGCAGTTTATCGGACCCCCAGGGGTCGTTATACTTGAACACTGAAGCTTTCTTT,CASSLSDPQGSLYLNTEAFF
NA,TRBJ1-3,TRBV29-1,many,TGCAGCGTGTCCTCAACAGGAGTCTCTGGAAACACCATATATTTT,CSVSSTGVSGNTIYF
NA,TRBJ2-5,TRBV4-1,NA,TGCGCCAGCAGCCAACAGGGGTTCGGGGCCCAGTACTTC,CASSQQGFGAQYF
NA,TRBJ1-1,TRBV5-1,few,TGCGCCAGCAGCTTGGACACTTTGAACACTGAAGCTTTCTTT,CASSLDTLNTEAFF
NA,TRBJ1-1,TRBV2,many,TGTGCCAGCAGCGATACTGGGCACGAAGCTTTCTTT,CASSDTGHEAFF
TRBD1,TRBJ1-6,TRBV7-9,NA,TGTGCCAGCAGCTTGCAGATACAGGGGGGGAATTCACCCCTCCACTTT,CASSLQIQGGNSPLHF
NA,TRBJ1-1,TRBV29-1,many,TGCAGCGTTGACCTGCATGAAGCTTTCTTT,CSVDLHEAFF
NA,TRBJ1-4,TRBV4-1,NA,TGTGCCAGCAGCCTTTGGACTGGGACTAATGAAAAACTGTTTTTT,CASSLWTGTNEKLFF
NA,TRBJ2-5,TRBV29-1,NA,TGCAGCGTTGCGTTTGGGGCAGGGACACAGACCCAGTACTTC,CSVAFGAGTQTQYF
NA,TRBJ2-5,TRBV7-9,NA,TGTGCCAGCAGCCAAGGGGCAGGGACCCCGGGAGAGACCCAGTACTTC,CASSQGAGTPGETQYF
NA,TRBJ1-4,TRBV29-1,NA,TGCAGCGTTGGCAGGGGAGGTGAAAAACTGTTTTTT,CSVGRGGEKLFF
TRBD2,TRBJ2-5,TRBV7-8,NA,TGTGCCAGCAGCTTAGATCTAGCGGGGTCGGAGACCCAGTACTTC,CASSLDLAGSETQYF
TRBD1,TRBJ1-2,TRBV7-9,few,TGTGCCAGCAGCTCCCCAAGACAGGGGCCCTCCTATGGCTACACCTTC,CASSSPRQGPSYGYTF
NA,TRBJ1-5,TRBV6-5,many,TGTGCCAGCAGTTACGGGCAAAACAATCAGCCCCAGCATTTT,CASSYGQNNQPQHF